These 30 T cell receptor beta chains came from one sample sequenced in a study of Ad26.COV2.S vaccination and SARS-CoV-2 variants. As to treatment: around 19 received Ad26.COV2.S at low or high dose, single or two shots; about 5 received placebo; per-sample allocation not given. It was on day 63 after the first vaccine or placebo injection that samples were taken. Clones were sequenced by immunoSEQ multiplex PCR, and TCRdb holds only the in-frame ones, with some missing. Of about 420,000 clones in the sample, 70% to 90% are singletons; the top ten hold approximately 4%. The specimen was peripheral blood, collected in a trial of Ad26.COV2.S vaccine versus placebo. The receptors were gathered from a person between 18 and 60 years old who received the Ad26.COV2.S COVID-19 vaccine or a placebo.

The genes are TRBV4-1 and TRBJ2-3; no definite D call. V dropped 0 bases and J dropped 2 bases, with 12 bases sitting between them. This CDR3 has 16 amino acids. The germline gives CDR1 MGHRA, CDR2 YSYEKL. CDR3 sequence (DNA): TGCGCCAGCAGCCAAGAACGCCTAACGCTCACAGATACGCAGTATTTT. This codes for CASSQERLTLTDTQYF.

The chain carries TRBV5-1 and TRBJ2-7; D gene uncertain. V lost 2 bases to trimming and J lost 0 bases, with 12 bases between them. The germline V gene encodes CDR1 SGHRS and CDR2 YFSETQ. CDR3 size: 15 residues. The CDR3 loop reads CASSFNFQSSYEQYF. The CDR3, as DNA: TGCGCCAGCAGCTTCAATTTCCAGAGCTCCTACGAGCAGTACTTC.

The chain has TRBV28 and TRBJ2-3; 8 bases agree with TRBD1. Germline V gene lookup returns CDR1 MDHEN and CDR2 SYDVKM. CDR3 length: 14 residues. Germline trimming cut 5 bases from V and 5 bases from J; bases unmatched to any gene: 6. The CDR3 here is CASSHGQGRDTQYF. The CDR3 DNA follows: TGTGCCAGCAGTCATGGACAGGGTCGAGATACGCAGTATTTT.

This chain joins TRBV6-5 and TRBJ1-2; D might be TRBD1 (5 bases). The ends were cut back, 0 bases at V and 8 bases at J, with 19 bases in the middle. Per the germline V gene, CDR1 is MNHEY and CDR2 is SVGAGI. This CDR3 is 16 amino acids long. The CDR3 bases are TGTGCCAGCAGTTACTCATCAGACAGCCTCATGAGGGGCTACACCTTC. It codes for CASSYSSDSLMRGYTF.

The chain carries TRBV6-2 or TRBV6-3 and TRBJ1-5; 10 bases are a match to TRBD1. V trimming: 6 bases; J trimming: 11 bases; junction bases outside the gene matches: 16. The CDR3 totals 16 residues. Looked up from germline, CDR1 is MNHEY and CDR2 is SVGEGT. In DNA form, the CDR3 reads TGTGCCAGCAGCCCTTCCGGGACAGGGGCGCAGGGAGCCCAGCATTTT. It yields the protein CASSPSGTGAQGAQHF.

This chain connects TRBV19 to TRBJ1-1, with TRBD1 identical over 10 bases. The CDR3 is made up of 15 amino acids. The V and J ends lost 8 bases and 6 bases, in that order; junction bases with no gene match: 12. Germline values: CDR1 LNHDA, CDR2 SQIVND (reference sequence). The CDR3 sequence is CASLSDRGHRAEAFF. CDR3 sequence (DNA): TGTGCCAGTCTTTCCGACAGGGGGCATAGGGCTGAAGCTTTCTTT.

The CDR3 here is CASSLASGYEQYF. The CDR3 bases are TGTGCCAGCAGTTTAGCGTCCGGTTACGAGCAGTACTTC. The V gene is TRBV12-3 or TRBV12-4, the J gene TRBJ2-7; D is unclear. V dropped 0 bases and J dropped 4 bases, with 7 bases sitting between them. The CDR3 is 13 amino acids.

The chain is built from TRBV4-1 and TRBJ2-1, with D possibly TRBD1 on 6 matching bases. The CDR3 consists of 11 residues. Germline V lookup: CDR1 MGHRA, CDR2 YSYEKL. Trimming pared 1 base from V and 13 bases from J, leaving 8 bases between. The CDR3 nucleotides are TGCGCCAGCAGCCAAGGGACAGCACAGTTCTTC. It specifies CASSQGTAQFF.

This chain links TRBV5-1 with TRBJ2-5; perhaps TRBD1 as D (5 bases). CDR1 SGHRS and CDR2 YFSETQ come from the germline V gene. This CDR3 comprises 15 residues. Trimming took 6 bases from V and 3 from J, leaving 18 bases between them. CDR3 DNA sequence: TGCGCCAGCAAGTTTGGAGTAGGGGCCGAAGAGACCCAGTACTTC. Amino acid sequence: CASKFGVGAEETQYF.

This clone was observed once. The V gene is TRBV30, the J gene TRBJ1-1, with unresolved D. Germline V gene data show CDR1 as GTSNPN and CDR2 as SVGIG (reference sequence). Trimming cost V 3 bases and J 6 bases, with 17 bases left between them. This CDR3 comprises 14 residues. The CDR3, as DNA: TGTGCCTGGAGAGATGCCCGGATGGCCCCTGAAGCTTTCTTT. Residues: CAWRDARMAPEAFF.

The chain is built from TRBV3-1 (or the pseudogene TRBV3-2) and TRBJ1-2; the D is unclear. Trimming stripped 2 bases from V and 6 bases from J, with 7 bases between. CDR3 size: 12 residues. Germline values: CDR1 LGHDT, CDR2 YNNKEL (reference sequence). CDR3 amino acids: CASSQSLHGYTF. For the CDR3, the DNA is TGTGCCAGCAGCCAATCACTCCATGGCTACACCTTC.

The chain links TRBV6-6 to TRBJ1-1; the D gene is possibly TRBD1 (6 bases). V was clipped by 7 bases and J by 6 bases, with 21 bases between them. Germline values: CDR1 MNHNY, CDR2 SVGAGI (reference sequence). The CDR3 runs 15 residues. CDR3 sequence reads: CASTTPTGIRAEAFF. The CDR3 DNA is TGTGCCAGCACCACGCCGACAGGAATCCGGGCTGAAGCTTTCTTT.

This clone appeared once. The genes are TRBV18 and TRBJ2-7; either TRBD1 or TRBD2 may supply D (7 bases each). The V and J ends lost 2 bases and 0 bases respectively, with 11 bases between them. CDR1 KGHSH and CDR2 LQKENI come from the germline V gene. The CDR3 covers 15 residues. This CDR3 is CASSPAGGDSYEQYF. CDR3 nucleotides: TGTGCCAGCTCACCAGCAGGGGGGGACTCCTACGAGCAGTACTTC.

The V gene is TRBV7-2, the J gene TRBJ1-6; no clear D gene. The V gene lost 5 bases and the J gene lost 7 bases, with 6 bases spanning the gap. CDR1 is SGHTA, CDR2 FQGNSA, per germline. The CDR3 loop spans 12 amino acids. This CDR3 is CASSLGNSPLHF. In DNA, the CDR3 is TGTGCCAGCAGCCTGGGGAATTCACCCCTCCACTTT.

The V and J genes are TRBV9 and TRBJ1-2, with TRBD1 matching over 8 bases. The V segment lost 4 bases and the J segment 8 bases; nucleotides outside the gene matches: 7. Germline CDR1 reads SGDLS; CDR2 reads YYNGEE. This CDR3 spans 13 amino acids. The CDR3 protein is CASSKDRVYGYTF. CDR3 sequence (DNA): TGTGCCAGCAGCAAGGACAGGGTATACGGCTACACCTTC.

About this clone: Other DNA sequences in this specimen translate into the identical CDR3. The rearrangement joins TRBV12-3 or TRBV12-4 to TRBJ2-5; the D is unclear. The CDR3 is made up of 11 amino acids. V lost 6 bases to trimming and J lost 5 bases, with 7 bases between them. CDR3 residues: CASSSGETQYF. For the CDR3, the DNA is TGTGCCAGCAGCTCCGGCGAGACCCAGTACTTC.

This clone appeared a single time. The V and J genes are TRBV7-2 and TRBJ2-5, with TRBD2 as a possible D gene (7 bases). The CDR3 loop spans 14 amino acids. Trimming cost V 3 bases and J 4 bases, with 12 bases left between them. Per germline, CDR1 SGHTA and CDR2 FQGNSA. In DNA form, the CDR3 reads TGTGCCAGCAGCTTTTCGGGGGGCCTAGAGACCCAGTACTTC. This encodes CASSFSGGLETQYF.

This sequence joins TRBV9 and TRBJ2-7; TRBD1 agrees at 7 bases. The length of the CDR3 is 15 residues. V lost 3 bases to trimming and J lost 0 bases; unmatched junction nucleotides: 6. The germline CDR1 and CDR2 sequences are SGDLS and YYNGEE. CDR3 in DNA: TGTGCCAGCAGCGCCTGGGACAGTCCCTCCTACGAGCAGTACTTC. Translation gives CASSAWDSPSYEQYF.

There are a few counts of this clone. V and J are TRBV10-1 and TRBJ1-6; D is unclear. The length of the CDR3 is 13 residues. In germline, CDR1 is WNHNN, CDR2 SYGVQD (reference sequence). V lost 9 bases and J 4 bases, leaving 10 bases between the germline ends. This chain's CDR3 is CARYGEYNSPLHF. The CDR3 bases are TGCGCCAGATACGGGGAGTATAATTCACCCCTCCACTTT.

The table lists this clone with a count of one. This rearrangement joins TRBV6-5 to TRBJ2-7; possible D gene TRBD1, 6 bases. Germline assignment: CDR1 MNHEY and CDR2 SVGAGI. The V end was cut by 5 bases, the J end by 5 bases, with 10 bases between. The CDR3 is made up of 12 amino acids. CDR3 in amino acids: CASSTQGNEQYF. The CDR3 nucleotides read TGTGCCAGCAGTACGCAGGGGAACGAGCAGTACTTC.

Concerning this clone itself: In the same sample, other DNA sequences code for this CDR3. The chain is built from TRBV29-1 and TRBJ2-7, with D unclear. The CDR3 consists of 12 residues. V lost 4 bases and J lost 0, with 7 bases in between. The germline V gene has CDR1 SQVTM and CDR2 ANQGSEA. Written as DNA, the CDR3 is TGCAGCGTTGTTGGGTACTCCTACGAGCAGTACTTC. It specifies CSVVGYSYEQYF.

The rearrangement joins TRBV11-2 to TRBJ2-2; no definite D call. V was shortened by 1 base and J by 8 bases, with 5 bases between the two germline ends. Per the germline V gene, CDR1 is SGHAT and CDR2 is FQNNGV. This CDR3 has 12 residues. CDR3 sequence reads: CASSLVTGELFF. The CDR3 nucleotides are TGTGCCAGCAGCTTAGTTACAGGGGAGCTGTTTTTT.

This clone was counted many times. The chain joins TRBV9 to TRBJ2-2, with a weak D call TRBD2 (5 bases). Germline V gene sequence: CDR1 SGDLS, CDR2 YYNGEE. The CDR3 loop spans 16 amino acids. Trimming removed 1 base from V and 3 bases from J, with 13 bases in between. The CDR3 region has the DNA TGTGCCAGCAGCGTATTTCCGGGGATCGACACCGGGGAGCTGTTTTTT. This gives the protein CASSVFPGIDTGELFF.

This chain links TRBV7-2 with TRBJ2-5, with no clear D. This CDR3 contains 16 residues. Trimming left V 3 bases short and J 3 bases short, with 17 bases between. Germline assignment: CDR1 SGHTA and CDR2 FQGNSA. DNA of the CDR3: TGTGCCAGCAGCTTTTTTCATTCGGCAGCAGAAGAGACCCAGTACTTC. Protein: CASSFFHSAAEETQYF. The entire variable domain, with the rest obtained from reference TRBV7-2 and TRBJ2-5, is as follows: GAGVSQSPSNKVTEKGKDVELRCDPISGHTALYWYRQSLGQGLEFLIYFQGNSAPDKSGLPSDRFSAERTGGSVSTLTIQRTQQEDSAVYLCASSFFHSAAEETQYFGPGTRLLVL.

DNA for the CDR3: TGCGCCAGCAGCTTGTCGGCAGGGCCAGATACGCAGTATTTT. Translating gives CASSLSAGPDTQYF. The chain combines TRBV5-1 with TRBJ2-3, with D possibly TRBD1 on 5 matching bases. The CDR3 loop spans 14 amino acids. V was trimmed by 1 base and J by 4 bases, leaving 10 bases between them. Looked up from germline, CDR1 is SGHRS and CDR2 is YFSETQ. The full variable domain, in which reference TRBV5-1 and TRBJ2-3 provide the parts outside the CDR3, is KAGVTQTPRYLIKTRGQQVTLSCSPISGHRSVSWYQQTPGQGLQFLFEYFSETQRNKGNFPGRFSGRQFSNSRSEMNVSTLELGDSALYLCASSLSAGPDTQYFGPGTRLTVL.

This clone was detected many times. The CDR3 protein is CASSYPINRGKYTIYF. CDR3 nucleotides: TGTGCCAGCAGTTACCCCATCAACAGGGGAAAGTACACCATATATTTT. J is TRBJ1-3 and V is TRBV6-6; 7 nucleotides line up with TRBD1. Germline V gene data show CDR1 as MNHNY and CDR2 as SVGAGI (reference sequence). V lost 2 bases to trimming and J lost 8 bases; unmatched junction nucleotides: 12. The CDR3 is made up of 16 amino acids.

The genes are TRBV7-2 and TRBJ2-3, with D perhaps matching TRBD1 or TRBD2 (5 bases each). V dropped 0 bases and J dropped 2 bases, with 9 bases sitting between them. The CDR3 has 15 residues. From germline, CDR1 is SGHTA and CDR2 FQGNSA. The CDR3 sequence: CASSLARGTTDTQYF. CDR3 nucleotide sequence: TGTGCCAGCAGCTTAGCTCGAGGGACCACAGATACGCAGTATTTT.

J is TRBJ2-1 and V is TRBV5-8; 8 nucleotides line up with TRBD2. There are 14 residues in the CDR3. The V and J ends lost 2 bases and 4 bases, in that order; junction bases with no gene match: 2. The germline gives CDR1 SGHTS, CDR2 YDEGEE. CDR3: CASSLRGGYNEQFF. For the CDR3, the DNA is TGTGCCAGCAGCTTACGCGGGGGGTACAATGAGCAGTTCTTC.

The CDR3: CASRPNRVTEAFF. The CDR3 DNA reads TGTGCCAGCAGACCCAACAGGGTAACTGAAGCTTTCTTT. The chain uses TRBV6-5 and TRBJ1-1; maybe TRBD1 (6 bases). The V and J ends lost 6 bases and 5 bases respectively, with 13 bases between them. The CDR3 runs 13 residues. Germline V gene sequence: CDR1 MNHEY, CDR2 SVGAGI.

This clone is a singleton in its sample. The V call is TRBV30, the J call TRBJ2-1, with a tentative D call TRBD2 (6 bases). Trimming stripped 5 bases from V and 7 bases from J, with 15 bases between. The CDR3 is made up of 13 amino acids. Germline CDR1 GTSNPN, CDR2 SVGIG (reference sequence). The CDR3 loop reads CAWAPEGLNEQFF. In nucleotides, the CDR3 is TGTGCCTGGGCCCCGGAGGGGTTGAATGAGCAGTTCTTC.